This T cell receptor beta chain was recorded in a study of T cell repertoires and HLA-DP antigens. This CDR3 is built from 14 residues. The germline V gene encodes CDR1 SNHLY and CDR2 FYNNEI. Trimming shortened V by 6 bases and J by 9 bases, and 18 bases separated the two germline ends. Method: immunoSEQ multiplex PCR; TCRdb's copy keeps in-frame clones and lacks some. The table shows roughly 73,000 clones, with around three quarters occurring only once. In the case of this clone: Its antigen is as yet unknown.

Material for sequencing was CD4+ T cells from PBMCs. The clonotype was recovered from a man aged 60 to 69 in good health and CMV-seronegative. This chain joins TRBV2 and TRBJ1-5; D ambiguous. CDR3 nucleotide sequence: TGTGCCAGCAGCTGGACGCGACCGGAGGGGCCCCAGCATTTT. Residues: CASSWTRPEGPQHF.